The T cell receptor beta chain described here comes from a study of Ad26.COV2.S vaccination and SARS-CoV-2 variants. The CDR3 has 13 amino acids. Germline V CDR1 and CDR2: MNHEY, SVGAGI. Trimming took 8 bases from V and 3 from J, leaving 14 bases between them. Sequencing used immunoSEQ multiplex PCR; TCRdb keeps in-frame clones, though not all of them. The sample shows approximately 340,000 clones, just over 90% of them seen only once. This clone was seen just once. Its antigen is as yet unknown. Broader study findings: Responses of spike-specific T cells (both CD8+ and CD4+) reportedly showed substantial breadth after vaccination. Using TCR breadth and depth analyses may have led to underestimated total T cell responses. Relative to placebo recipients, vaccine recipients exhibited elevated spike-specific TCR breadth. Vaccinees and placebo recipients showed similar non-spike TCR breadth.

The chain combines TRBV6-5 with TRBJ2-7, with D maybe TRBD2 (6 bases). The material was peripheral blood, obtained after recovery from COVID-19. The sequence derives from a human donor who had recovered from COVID-19. The DNA for the CDR3 is TGTGCCAGCGGGGGGAGACCTAGCTACGAGCAGTACTTC. Its protein is CASGGRPSYEQYF.